The 11 T cell receptor beta chains below were found in one sample sequenced in a study of blood T cells in healthy people across ages. Through a sample-barcoded 5' primer and a J-beta primer mix, a second PCR was run for 7 to 11 cycles. MiXCR was run by TCRdb on the 5' RACE reads, yielding one entry per CDR3 protein. This sample has about 640,000 distinct CDR3 sequences; 45% to 65% occur once, and the top ten carry roughly 34%. Input material: blood. These TCRs come from a man aged 55 to 70 in good health.

The chain employs TRBV15 and TRBJ1-1, with D hard to call. The V gene lost 5 bases and the J gene lost 5 bases, with 18 bases spanning the gap. CDR3 size: 15 residues. Germline V CDR1 and CDR2: LNHNV, YYDKDF (reference sequence). CDR3 in amino acids: CATSSRTQADTEAFF. The CDR3 DNA sequence: TGTGCCACCAGCTCCCGGACCCAAGCGGATACTGAAGCTTTCTTT.

This clonotype has more than one count but fewer than ten. The J gene is TRBJ2-5, the V gene TRBV7-2, with 11 bases aligning to TRBD2. With 2 bases clipped from V and 4 bases from J, the junction kept 3 bases outside the gene matches. The germline gives CDR1 SGHTA, CDR2 FQGNSA. The length of the CDR3 is 15 residues. For the CDR3, the DNA is TGTGCCAGCAGCTTATTAGCGGGGGGGCCAGAGACCCAGTACTTC. Its translation: CASSLLAGGPETQYF.

This clonotype was found a few times. The chain combines TRBV14 with TRBJ1-6; D is unclear. CDR1 and CDR2 (germline): SGHDN, FVKESK. V was trimmed by 0 bases and J by 14 bases, leaving 11 bases between them. CDR3 length: 13 amino acids. CDR3 nucleotide sequence: TGTGCCAGCAGCCAAGAACGGACCGCCACCCTCCACTTT. This codes for CASSQERTATLHF.

V and J are TRBV10-3 and TRBJ2-4; 9 nucleotides match TRBD1. The assigned J gene may be wrong: the sequence end matches TRBJ2-7 better. This CDR3 spans 12 amino acids. Germline lookup yields CDR1 ENHRY and CDR2 SYGVKD. The chain's CDR3 is CAIRGTGNEQYF. CDR3 bases: TGTGCCATCCGAGGGACAGGGAACGAGCAGTACTTC.

This sequence joins TRBV20-1 and TRBJ1-5; a weak D match, TRBD1 (5 bases). Germline CDR1 and CDR2: DFQATT and SNEGSKA (reference sequence). This CDR3 region has 15 residues. V was trimmed by 3 bases and J by 6 bases, leaving 18 bases between them. The DNA for the CDR3 is TGCAGTGCTAGTAGTCTGAGGGGACGCGGTCAGCCCCAGCATTTT. Translated: CSASSLRGRGQPQHF.

The V and J genes are TRBV12-3 or TRBV12-4 and TRBJ1-2; TRBD1 matches 9 bases. After removal of 3 bases from V and 6 bases from J, the junction contained 5 bases not matched to a gene. This CDR3 is 14 amino acids long. CDR3 region: CASSFLTGGNGYTF. In DNA form, the CDR3 reads TGTGCCAGCAGTTTCCTCACAGGGGGCAATGGCTACACCTTC.

In regard to this clonotype: The junction shows a germline mismatch at one end, possibly a read error. The rearrangement links TRBV12-3 or TRBV12-4 to TRBJ2-3, with D perhaps assigned TRBD1 or TRBD2 (7 bases each). The CDR3 has 14 amino acids. DNA for the CDR3: TGTGCCAGCAGTTGCAGGGGGGGCGCAGATGCGCAGTATTTT. Translated, it gives CASSCRGGADAQYF.

This chain uses TRBV7-8 with TRBJ2-1, with 7 bases that match TRBD2. The CDR3 covers 17 residues. J gave up 9 bases and V 5 bases, and 19 bases lay outside the gene matches. CDR1 and CDR2 from the germline V gene are SGHVS and FQNEAQ. The CDR3 sequence is CASSPDPGWQGGSEQFF. CDR3 bases: TGTGCCAGCAGCCCAGACCCCGGTTGGCAGGGCGGGAGTGAGCAGTTCTTC. Full variable domain (remainder filled in from reference TRBV7-8 and TRBJ2-1): GAGVSQSPRYKVAKRGQDVALRCDPISGHVSLFWYQQALGQGPEFLTYFQNEAQLDKSGLPSDRFFAERPEGSVSTLKIQRTQQEDSAVYLCASSPDPGWQGGSEQFFGPGTRLTVL.

This clonotype was picked up a small number of times. The CDR3 coding sequence is TGTGCCACTCTAGCGGGGGGAGGTAATGAGCAGTTCTTC. Protein: CATLAGGGNEQFF. The chain uses TRBV7-2 and TRBJ2-1; 11 bases are a match to TRBD2. V shed 10 bases, J shed 7 bases, and the junction held 6 bases outside the gene matches. This CDR3 region has 13 residues. Germline assignment: CDR1 SGHTA and CDR2 FQGNSA.

The genes are TRBV28 and TRBJ1-2; D unclear. V shed 2 bases and J shed 5 bases, with 12 bases lying between them. CDR1 and CDR2 (germline): MDHEN, SYDVKM. The CDR3 sequence is 14 residues long. The CDR3 DNA sequence: TGTGCCAGCAGTTTAAGCTCGGGCGGGTATGGCTACACCTTC. It encodes CASSLSSGGYGYTF.

The chain joins TRBV12-5 to TRBJ2-7; D perhaps matches TRBD1 (5 bases). This CDR3 region has 16 residues. The germline V and J ends were trimmed by 1 base and 3 bases, with 16 bases remaining between them. Looked up from germline, CDR1 is LGHNT and CDR2 is FRNRAP. DNA for the CDR3: TGTGCTAGTGGTTTGGCCCCTTCGACAGCCATCTACGAGCAGTACTTC. Its translation: CASGLAPSTAIYEQYF.